This T cell receptor beta chain is drawn from a study of cytomegalovirus exposure and HLA in healthy donors. Points from the study as a whole: With later analysis, a missense DCLRE1C variant became linked to TCR beta V- and J-gene trimming.

From germline, CDR1 is SGDLS and CDR2 YYNGEE. The CDR3 is 14 residues long. V trimming: 2 bases; J trimming: 4 bases; junction bases outside the gene matches: 3. As for this clone: Its antigen is unidentified.

PCR employed 60 Vbeta and 13 Jbeta primers. Only in-frame clones appear in the TCRdb table, and some are missing; sequencing was by immunoSEQ multiplex PCR. The sample lists over 130,000 clones; approximately 80% were seen once. This receptor was taken from a man aged 25 to 45 in good health and CMV-seropositive. The V and J genes are TRBV9 and TRBJ2-1, with 7 bases matching TRBD1. The sample consisted of PBMCs. The CDR3 DNA is TGTGCCAGCAGCGTTACAGGGGAGTACAATGAGCAGTTCTTC. Protein product: CASSVTGEYNEQFF. The variable domain in full, completed from reference TRBV9 and TRBJ2-1, reads DSGVTQTPKHLITATGQRVTLRCSPRSGDLSVYWYQQSLDQGLQFLIQYYNGEERAKGNILERFSAQQFPDLHSELNLSSLELGDSALYFCASSVTGEYNEQFFGPGTRLTVL.